These 12 T cell receptor beta chains were sequenced from one sample in a study of blood T cell repertoires in COVID-19 (dated by TCRdb to about 2020). Library preparation used the immunoSEQ multiplex PCR assay. TCRdb's version of the immuneACCESS table is confined to in-frame rearrangements and falls short of the full clone set. An unresolved V gene accounts for under half of the shortfall where checked; the remainder is of unknown origin. The sample table contains around 250,000 clones; only one count was recorded for over 75% of them. 7.5% to 9% of the sample belongs to the ten largest clones. The sequencing sample was made of peripheral blood. Receptor source: a human donor in a cohort sampled during active COVID-19.

This rearrangement joins TRBV10-2 to TRBJ2-1; 11 bases map to TRBD2. This CDR3 has 16 amino acids. CDR1 is WSHSY, CDR2 SAAADI, per germline. The J segment lost 0 bases and the V segment lost 4 bases, leaving 2 bases of the junction unmatched. The CDR3 coding sequence is TGCGCCAGCAGTGGACTAGCGGGGATCTCCTACAATGAGCAGTTCTTC. It yields the protein CASSGLAGISYNEQFF.

The count of this clone is one. V is TRBV6-5 and J is TRBJ1-1, with a tentative D call TRBD1 (5 bases). This CDR3 region has 14 residues. Trimming left V 5 bases short and J 0 bases short, with 10 bases between. The V gene's germline CDR1 is MNHEY and CDR2 SVGAGI. CDR3 bases: TGTGCCAGCAGTCACAGGAACATGAACACTGAAGCTTTCTTT. Its translation is CASSHRNMNTEAFF.

The rearrangement joins TRBV7-2 to TRBJ2-5, with TRBD1 identical over 8 bases. The CDR3 has 14 amino acids. Germline V CDR1 and CDR2: SGHTA, FQGNSA. V lost 5 bases, J lost 3 bases, and 5 bases stayed unmatched. CDR3 nucleotide sequence: TGTGCCAGCAGCCTGGGACAGGTCAAAGAGACCCAGTACTTC. Encoded protein: CASSLGQVKETQYF.

The chain is built from TRBV6-5 and TRBJ2-7; 8 nucleotides match TRBD1. The CDR3 length is 15 residues. Trimming at V came to 0 bases and at J to 3 bases, leaving 4 bases not matched to a gene. The V gene's germline CDR1 is MNHEY and CDR2 SVGAGI. CDR3 nucleotides: TGTGCCAGCAGTTACTCGTACAGGGGGGACTACGAGCAGTACTTC. It is translated as CASSYSYRGDYEQYF.

This clone showed up just a few times. The rearrangement uses TRBV3-1 (or the pseudogene TRBV3-2) and TRBJ1-5; TRBD1 aligns across 7 bases. This CDR3 comprises 15 residues. Germline-derived CDR1 and CDR2 are LGHDT and YNNKEL (reference sequence). J gave up 5 bases and V 6 bases, and 10 bases lay outside the gene matches. The CDR3 nucleotides are TGTGCCAGCAGTCCAGTGACAGGGCCGGATCAGCCCCAGCATTTT. It encodes CASSPVTGPDQPQHF.

The rearrangement joins TRBV10-1 to TRBJ2-5; D ambiguous. The CDR3 is made up of 13 amino acids. Per the germline V gene, CDR1 is WNHNN and CDR2 is SYGVQD (reference sequence). V lost 8 bases to trimming and J lost 4 bases, with 14 bases between them. The CDR3 reads CASPSADRETQYF. The CDR3 DNA reads as TGCGCCAGCCCCTCGGCGGATCGAGAGACCCAGTACTTC.

The V and J genes are TRBV28 and TRBJ1-3; TRBD1 agrees at 9 bases. The CDR3 is made up of 13 amino acids. With V trimmed by 8 bases and J by 5 bases, 4 bases remained unmatched. Germline V gene lookup returns CDR1 MDHEN and CDR2 SYDVKM. The CDR3 nucleotides are TGTGCCAGCTCACAGGGGGCCCGAAACACCATATATTTT. Its translation is CASSQGARNTIYF. The entire variable domain, with the rest obtained from reference TRBV28 and TRBJ1-3, is as follows: DVKVTQSSRYLVKRTGEKVFLECVQDMDHENMFWYRQDPGLGLRLIYFSYDVKMKEKGDIPEGYSVSREKKERFSLILESASTNQTSMYLCASSQGARNTIYFGEGSWLTVV.

This sequence joins TRBV7-2 and TRBJ1-6, with D tentatively TRBD1 (5 bases). Trimming cost V 4 bases and J 0 bases, with 16 bases left between them. This CDR3 comprises 18 residues. In germline, CDR1 is SGHTA, CDR2 FQGNSA. For the CDR3, the DNA is TGTGCCAGCAGCTGGCATAACAGGTTAAGCTCCTATAATTCACCCCTCCACTTT. It encodes CASSWHNRLSSYNSPLHF. Together with reference TRBV7-2 and TRBJ1-6, the CDR3 gives the full variable domain: GAGVSQSPSNKVTEKGKDVELRCDPISGHTALYWYRQSLGQGLEFLIYFQGNSAPDKSGLPSDRFSAERTGGSVSTLTIQRTQQEDSAVYLCASSWHNRLSSYNSPLHFGNGTRLTVT.

The chain couples TRBV6-1 to TRBJ2-7; 11 bases agree with TRBD2. Germline V gene lookup returns CDR1 MNHNS and CDR2 SASEGT. The V segment lost 3 bases and the J segment 2 bases; nucleotides outside the gene matches: 12. CDR3 size: 18 residues. CDR3 bases: TGTGCCAGCAGTGACGGAAGGCTAGCGGGAGGTTGGACCTACGAGCAGTACTTC. Amino acids: CASSDGRLAGGWTYEQYF.

A remark on this clone: A junction boundary mismatches the germline segment, possibly from a read error. This chain uses TRBV15 with TRBJ1-1; no reliable D call. CDR3 length: 11 residues. Germline-derived CDR1 and CDR2 are LNHNV and YYDKDF (reference sequence). The CDR3 here is CATSRDGKEKF. CDR3 nucleotide sequence: TGTGCCACCAGCAGAGACGGGAAAGAAAAATTT.

This clone was picked up one time. The rearrangement uses TRBV6-1 and TRBJ2-3, with 7 positions matching TRBD2. The germline V gene has CDR1 MNHNS and CDR2 SASEGT. The CDR3 length is 14 residues. V gave up 3 bases and J gave up 0 bases; unmatched junction bases: 0. The CDR3 nucleotides read TGTGCCAGCAGTGAGCGGGAGAGCACAGATACGCAGTATTTT. Encoded protein: CASSERESTDTQYF.

The chain recombines TRBV29-1 with TRBJ1-1; D not resolved. The CDR3 extends over 12 amino acids. V lost 4 bases and J lost 6, with 12 bases in between. Germline-derived CDR1 and CDR2 are SQVTM and ANQGSEA. The CDR3 sequence is CSVGRSGAEAFF. The CDR3 coding sequence is TGCAGCGTTGGTAGGTCCGGGGCTGAAGCTTTCTTT. The variable domain in full, completed from reference TRBV29-1 and TRBJ1-1, reads SAVISQKPSRDICQRGTSLTIQCQVDSQVTMMFWYRQQPGQSLTLIATANQGSEATYESGFVIDKFPISRPNLTFSTLTVSNMSPEDSSIYLCSVGRSGAEAFFGQGTRLTVV.